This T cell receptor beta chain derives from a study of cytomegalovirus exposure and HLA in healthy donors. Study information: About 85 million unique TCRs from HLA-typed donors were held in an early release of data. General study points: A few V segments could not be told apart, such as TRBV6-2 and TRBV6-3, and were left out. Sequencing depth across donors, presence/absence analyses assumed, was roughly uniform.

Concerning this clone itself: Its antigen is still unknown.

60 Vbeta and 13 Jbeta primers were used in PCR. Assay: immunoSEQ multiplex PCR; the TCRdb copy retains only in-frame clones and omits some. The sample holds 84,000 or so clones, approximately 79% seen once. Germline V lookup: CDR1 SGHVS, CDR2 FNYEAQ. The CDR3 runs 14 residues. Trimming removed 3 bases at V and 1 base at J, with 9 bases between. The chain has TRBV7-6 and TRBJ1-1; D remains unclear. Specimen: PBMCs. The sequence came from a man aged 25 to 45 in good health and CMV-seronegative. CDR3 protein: CASSFLDTNTEAFF. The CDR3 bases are TGTGCCAGCAGCTTCCTCGACACGAACACTGAAGCTTTCTTT.